This T cell receptor (beta chain) was observed in a study of T-cell memory formation after mild COVID-19. Study-level results: The study found balanced CD4/CD8 in clones contracting day 15 to 85 and a CD4+ lean in later expanders. Day 37-peaking second-wave clones had unconfirmed SARS-CoV-2 specificity. A subset of responding clones appeared in pre-infection memory, suggesting cross-reactive memory joined.

With constant-segment primers, 5'RACE yielded cDNA libraries of TCR alpha and TCR beta that carried sample barcodes and UMIs. TCRdb ran MiXCR on the 5' RACE reads and lists one entry per CDR3 protein. The sample comprises approximately 340,000 distinct CDR3 sequences, less than 20% of which are singletons, and approximately 20% rests with the top ten. This CDR3 is 18 amino acids long. With 2 bases removed from V and 5 bases from J, the gap between germline ends came to 23 bases. This clonotype was seen more than once but under ten times. Its cognate antigen is unknown. This chain uses TRBV12-3 or TRBV12-4 with TRBJ2-3; D possibly matches TRBD1 or TRBD2 (5 bases each). Sequencing used PBMCs or a T cell subset sorted from them (not recorded which). The clonotype was recovered from a man aged 18 to 30 who had mild COVID-19 (a few samples of this study predate the infection). Cell type and time point are not known. CDR3 sequence (DNA): TGTGCCAGCAGTTTAACTGGGACCCACTCTTCAGTGGGAGATACGCAGTATTTT. It translates to CASSLTGTHSSVGDTQYF.